This is a list of T cell receptor beta chains from one sample in a study of blood T cell repertoires in COVID-19. The table came from immunoSEQ multiplex PCR; TCRdb's copy has only in-frame clones and leaves some out. The sample lists around 76,000 clones; approximately 83% were seen once. The source material was peripheral blood. Source of these receptors: a young man with COVID-19, enrolled during active disease. CDR3s include the opening cysteine and the closing phenylalanine or tryptophan. D genes are given only for firm matches. The size of a clone is reported for some rows only, either as once, few or many, or as a class for expanded clones.

TRBJ2-1 | TRBV19 | 17 | NA | NA | CASSIVGRADPYNEQFF | TGTGCCAGTAGTATAGTGGGCAGGGCCGACCCCTACAATGAGCAGTTCTTC
TRBJ2-1 | TRBV11-2 | 16 | NA | TRBD2 | CASSQLGGLAGDEQFF | TGTGCCAGCAGCCAACTTGGAGGACTAGCGGGAGATGAGCAGTTCTTC
TRBJ1-1 | TRBV5-5 | 14 | NA | NA | CASSLTGQNTEAFF | TGTGCCAGCAGCTTGACAGGACAAAACACTGAAGCTTTCTTT
TRBJ1-1 | TRBV11-2 | 15 | NA | NA | CASSLPGAGGTEAFF | TGTGCCAGCAGCTTACCGGGAGCAGGCGGCACTGAAGCTTTCTTT
TRBJ2-7 | TRBV28 | 15 | NA | TRBD2 | CASSSRLTSAYEQYF | TGTGCCAGCAGTTCCCGACTGACTAGCGCCTACGAGCAGTACTTC
TRBJ1-5 | TRBV19 | 15 | NA | NA | CASRKTVYSNQPQHF | TGTGCCAGTAGAAAGACAGTTTATAGCAATCAGCCCCAGCATTTT
TRBJ2-2 | TRBV24-1 | 17 | NA | TRBD1 | CATSDPRQGVGTGELFF | TGTGCCACCAGTGATCCCCGACAGGGGGTGGGTACCGGGGAGCTGTTTTTT
TRBJ2-3 | TRBV7-9 | 13 | NA | TRBD2 | CASSITSGDTQYF | TGTGCCAGCAGCATTACTAGCGGGGATACGCAGTATTTT
TRBJ2-3 | TRBV15 | 17 | NA | NA | CATSRDKLAVGGDTQYF | TGTGCCACCAGCAGAGACAAGCTGGCGGTAGGGGGTGATACGCAGTATTTT
TRBJ2-3 | TRBV10-3 | 16 | NA | TRBD1 | CAISEGTGGYTDTQYF | TGTGCCATCAGCGAGGGGACAGGGGGGTACACAGATACGCAGTATTTT
TRBJ2-4 | TRBV24-1 | 14 | once | NA | CATSDSRVTFIQYF | TGTGCCACCAGTGATTCCCGGGTTACTTTCATTCAGTACTTC
TRBJ1-2 | TRBV7-9 | 15 | NA | NA | CASSTYRDTNYGYTF | TGTGCCAGCAGCACGTACCGGGACACGAACTATGGCTACACCTTC
TRBJ1-3 | TRBV5-1 | 14 | NA | NA | CASSLASRLDTIYF | TGCGCCAGCAGCTTGGCTTCGAGGTTGGACACCATATATTTT
TRBJ1-2 | TRBV5-1 | 15 | once | NA | CASSLGQDFNYGYTF | TGCGCCAGCAGCTTGGGGCAGGACTTTAACTATGGCTACACCTTC
TRBJ2-1 | TRBV5-1 | 15 | NA | TRBD2 | CASGTGTSGYAEQFF | TGCGCCAGCGGAACCGGGACTAGCGGGTATGCTGAGCAGTTCTTC
TRBJ1-2 | TRBV29-1 | 13 | NA | TRBD1 | CSAGQGEDYGYTF | TGCAGCGCCGGACAGGGGGAAGACTATGGCTACACCTTC
TRBJ2-7 | TRBV10-3 | 15 | NA | TRBD1 | CAISQGQGASYEQYF | TGTGCCATCAGTCAGGGACAGGGGGCTTCCTACGAGCAGTACTTC
TRBJ1-4 | TRBV2 | 12 | NA | NA | CASTRQKEKLFF | TGTGCCAGCACCCGACAAAAGGAAAAACTGTTTTTT
TRBJ2-1 | TRBV19 | 14 | few | NA | CASTPGGLVNEQFF | TGTGCCAGTACCCCAGGGGGACTAGTGAATGAGCAGTTCTTC
TRBJ1-2 | TRBV28 | 14 | NA | NA | CASMTMMGGKGYTF | TGTGCCAGCATGACCATGATGGGGGGGAAGGGCTACACCTTC
TRBJ1-1 | TRBV7-9 | 18 | NA | TRBD1 | CASSSTFRDRPQNTEAFF | TGTGCCAGCAGCTCAACCTTCAGGGACAGGCCCCAAAACACTGAAGCTTTCTTT
TRBJ2-5 | TRBV30 | 14 | NA | NA | CAWSPQGRRETQYF | TGTGCCTGGAGTCCACAGGGCCGGAGGGAGACCCAGTACTTC
TRBJ2-7 | TRBV29-1 | 14 | few | NA | CSVEGREETYEQYF | TGCAGCGTTGAAGGGAGGGAGGAGACCTACGAGCAGTACTTC
TRBJ1-1 | TRBV2 | 15 | NA | TRBD1 | CASARLGQMNTEAFF | TGTGCCAGCGCCAGACTGGGACAGATGAACACTGAAGCTTTCTTT
TRBJ1-4 | TRBV7-9 | 13 | NA | NA | CASMAATNEKLFF | TGTGCCAGCATGGCGGCAACTAATGAAAAACTGTTTTTT
TRBJ1-2 | TRBV2 | 13 | NA | NA | CASSETATYGYTF | TGTGCCAGCAGTGAGACAGCTACCTATGGCTACACCTTC
TRBJ2-1 | TRBV7-2 | 15 | NA | TRBD2 | CASSLKGGGNNEQFF | TGTGCCAGCAGCTTAAAGGGCGGGGGAAACAATGAGCAGTTCTTC
TRBJ1-5 | TRBV24-1 | 15 | NA | TRBD1 | CATSEGTGGWWPQHF | TGTGCCACCAGTGAAGGGACAGGGGGGTGGTGGCCCCAGCATTTT
TRBJ2-7 | TRBV6-5 | 14 | NA | TRBD1 | CASSYHRGSYEQYF | TGTGCCAGCAGTTACCACAGGGGGTCCTACGAGCAGTACTTC
TRBJ2-7 | TRBV5-1 | 16 | NA | TRBD1 | CASSLGGPGQTQKQYF | TGCGCCAGCAGCTTGGGCGGACCGGGACAGACCCAGAAGCAGTACTTC
TRBJ1-4 | TRBV5-1 | 15 | NA | NA | CASSPTGTKSEKLFF | TGCGCCAGCAGCCCAACAGGGACGAAAAGCGAAAAACTGTTTTTT
TRBJ2-2 | TRBV6-6 | 14 | NA | NA | CASRPLRVTGELFF | TGTGCCAGCAGGCCACTTCGGGTAACCGGGGAGCTGTTTTTT
TRBJ2-3 | TRBV6-4 | 16 | many | TRBD2 | CASSASAGGGTDTQYF | TGTGCCAGCAGTGCTTCAGCGGGAGGGGGCACAGATACGCAGTATTTT
TRBJ1-1 | TRBV19 | 14 | NA | TRBD1 | CASSTGTGGSEAFF | TGTGCCAGTAGTACCGGGACAGGGGGATCTGAAGCTTTCTTT
TRBJ1-1 | TRBV27 | 13 | once | NA | CASSPPWNTEAFF | TGTGCCAGCAGTCCCCCCTGGAACACTGAAGCTTTCTTT
TRBJ1-5 | TRBV19 | 15 | NA | NA | CASRPRGEGNQPQHF | TGTGCCAGTAGGCCCCGGGGGGAGGGCAATCAGCCCCAGCATTTT